This T cell receptor beta chain was recovered during a study of cytomegalovirus exposure and HLA in healthy donors. On this clone itself: What it recognizes is unknown.

Notes on the study in general: Within the data, a cluster of highly shared sequence variants was likely a sequencing artifact. Common viral pathogens (according to a later analysis) appeared linked to several of the most significant clusters.

This CDR3 spans 14 amino acids. Trimming at V came to 7 bases and at J to 5 bases, leaving 9 bases not matched to a gene. CDR1 and CDR2 from the germline V gene are MNHEY and SVGAGI. Amplification used 60 Vbeta primers and 13 Jbeta primers. Repertoires were generated with immunoSEQ multiplex PCR, while TCRdb's copy carries only in-frame clones and drops some. There are around 99,000 clones in the sample; 82% occur only once, and approximately 2.6% lies in the top ten. V gene TRBV6-5 combines with J gene TRBJ1-1; 8 nucleotides agree with TRBD1. The receptor was isolated from a man under 40 in good health and CMV-seropositive. The sequenced material came from PBMCs. CDR3 loop: CASTGLGQETEAFF. The CDR3, as DNA: TGTGCCAGCACCGGATTGGGACAGGAAACTGAAGCTTTCTTT.